Listed below are T cell receptor beta chains from one sample, sequenced in a study of post-analysis software for immune sequencing data. TCRdb re-called the PCR reads with MiXCR, one entry per CDR3 protein. The sample has about 770,000 distinct CDR3 sequences, more than 45% seen once. The specimen was blood. The receptors were sampled from a girl between 10 and 17 years old with multiple sclerosis. Both conserved end residues are part of each CDR3. Each record gives: J gene, V gene, clone size, D gene, CDR3 DNA, CDR3 protein. A D gene is named only where the DNA matches it firmly. A clone size is listed for some rows: how often the clone was seen (once, few, many), or a class if it is expanded.

J: TRBJ2-3; V: TRBV7-8; size: -; D: -; DNA: TGTGCCAGCAGCCAGCGACGGGGGTTAGATACGCAGTATTTT; CDR3: CASSQRRGLDTQYF
J: TRBJ1-2; V: TRBV3-1; size: few; D: -; DNA: TGTGCCAGCAGCCAAGACCCAGGGAAGGATGGCTACACCTTC; CDR3: CASSQDPGKDGYTF
J: TRBJ2-6; V: TRBV28; size: few; D: -; DNA: TGTGCCAGCAGCCCCGGACACATGAGCTCTGGGGCCAACGTCCTGACTTTC; CDR3: CASSPGHMSSGANVLTF
J: TRBJ1-5; V: TRBV6-6; size: few; D: -; DNA: TGTGCCAGTAACAGGGACGGTCAGCCCCAGCATTTT; CDR3: CASNRDGQPQHF
J: TRBJ2-7; V: TRBV20-1; size: -; D: -; DNA: TGCAGTGCCCCCCGGGGCAGCACCTACGAGCAGTACTTC; CDR3: CSAPRGSTYEQYF
J: TRBJ2-7; V: TRBV7-2; size: -; D: TRBD2; DNA: TGTGCCAGCAGCTTAGTGCAGGGTAGCGGGAGAATATTCTCCTACGAGCAGTACTTC; CDR3: CASSLVQGSGRIFSYEQYF
J: TRBJ2-5; V: TRBV18; size: many; D: -; DNA: TGTGCCAGCTCACCGGGACTGGGGACTGGGGAGACCCAGTACTTC; CDR3: CASSPGLGTGETQYF
J: TRBJ2-5; V: TRBV5-1; size: -; D: TRBD2; DNA: TGCGCCAGCAGGTACGCGGGAGGAGAGACCCAGTACTTC; CDR3: CASRYAGGETQYF
J: TRBJ1-1; V: TRBV4-1; size: -; D: -; DNA: TGCGCCAGCAGCCAAGAAAAAGGTTTCACTGAAGCTTTCTTT; CDR3: CASSQEKGFTEAFF
J: TRBJ2-2; V: TRBV9; size: -; D: TRBD1; DNA: TGTGCCAGCAGCGTTGCCGGGACAGGGAACACCGGGGAGCGGTTTTTT; CDR3: CASSVAGTGNTGERFF
J: TRBJ2-1; V: TRBV5-6; size: few; D: TRBD2; DNA: TGTGCCAGCAGCTTCCTAGCGGGAGGGCAGAATGAGCAGTTCTTC; CDR3: CASSFLAGGQNEQFF
J: TRBJ2-5; V: TRBV20-1; size: few; D: TRBD1; DNA: TGCAGTGCCAGGACAGGGGTTGGGGAGACCCAGTACTTC; CDR3: CSARTGVGETQYF
J: TRBJ2-1; V: TRBV7-9; size: -; D: TRBD1; DNA: TGTGCCAGCAGCTCCGGGACAGGGAACGACGAGCAGTTCTTC; CDR3: CASSSGTGNDEQFF
J: TRBJ2-5; V: TRBV4-1; size: -; D: -; DNA: TGCGCCAGCAGCCAAGAACGATCGACCATCCAAGAGACCCAGTACTTC; CDR3: CASSQERSTIQETQYF